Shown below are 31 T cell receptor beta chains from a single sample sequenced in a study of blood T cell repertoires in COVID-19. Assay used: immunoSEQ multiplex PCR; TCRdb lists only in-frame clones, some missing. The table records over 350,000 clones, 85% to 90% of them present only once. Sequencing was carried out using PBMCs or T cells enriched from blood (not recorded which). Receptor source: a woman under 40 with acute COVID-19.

The CDR3 coding sequence is TGTGCCAGCAGCTTGCACAGGGTGAACACTGAAGCTTTCTTT. Translated, it gives CASSLHRVNTEAFF. The V and J genes are TRBV7-3 and TRBJ1-1; D might be TRBD1 (6 bases). The length of the CDR3 is 14 residues. Deletions cut 3 bases from V and 0 bases from J, with 8 bases between. Per germline, CDR1 SGHTA and CDR2 FQGTGA.

CDR3 bases: TGTGCCAGCAGCGTAGCTACTGCGGGGACTGATCAAGAGACCCAGTACTTC. Translated, it gives CASSVATAGTDQETQYF. The chain links TRBV9 to TRBJ2-5, with D maybe TRBD2 (6 bases). CDR1 and CDR2 from the germline V gene are SGDLS and YYNGEE. Trimming stripped 0 bases from V and 2 bases from J, with 17 bases between. The length of the CDR3 is 17 residues.

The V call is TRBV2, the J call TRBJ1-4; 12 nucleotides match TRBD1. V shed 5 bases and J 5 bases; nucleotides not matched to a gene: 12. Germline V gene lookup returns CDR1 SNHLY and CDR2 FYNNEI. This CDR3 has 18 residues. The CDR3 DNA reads TGTGCCAGCAGTTTTGACCTTGGGACAGGGGGCTCCAATGAAAAACTGTTTTTT. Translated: CASSFDLGTGGSNEKLFF. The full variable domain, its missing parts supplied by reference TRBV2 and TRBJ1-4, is EPEVTQTPSHQVTQMGQEVILRCVPISNHLYFYWYRQILGQKVEFLVSFYNNEISEKSEIFDDQFSVERPDGSNFTLKIRSTKLEDSAMYFCASSFDLGTGGSNEKLFFGSGTQLSVL.

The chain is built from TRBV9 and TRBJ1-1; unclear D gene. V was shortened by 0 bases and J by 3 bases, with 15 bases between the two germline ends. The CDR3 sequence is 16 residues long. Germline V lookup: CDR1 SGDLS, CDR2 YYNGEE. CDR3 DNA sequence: TGTGCCAGCAGCGTAGGAGGGAATTGGGGATACACTGAAGCTTTCTTT. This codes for CASSVGGNWGYTEAFF.

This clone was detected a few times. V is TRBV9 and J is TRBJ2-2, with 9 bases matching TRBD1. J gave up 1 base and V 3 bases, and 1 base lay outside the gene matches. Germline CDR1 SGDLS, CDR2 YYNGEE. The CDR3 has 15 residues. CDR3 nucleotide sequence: TGTGCCAGCAGCGGGGGACAGGGGAACACCGGGGAGCTGTTTTTT. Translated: CASSGGQGNTGELFF.

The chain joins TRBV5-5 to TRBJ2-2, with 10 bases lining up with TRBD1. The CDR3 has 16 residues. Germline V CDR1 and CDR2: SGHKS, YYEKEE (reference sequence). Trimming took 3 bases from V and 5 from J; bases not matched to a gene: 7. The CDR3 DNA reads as TGTGCCAGCAGCTCTGACAGGGGGCTAGAGACCGGGGAGCTGTTTTTT. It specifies CASSSDRGLETGELFF.

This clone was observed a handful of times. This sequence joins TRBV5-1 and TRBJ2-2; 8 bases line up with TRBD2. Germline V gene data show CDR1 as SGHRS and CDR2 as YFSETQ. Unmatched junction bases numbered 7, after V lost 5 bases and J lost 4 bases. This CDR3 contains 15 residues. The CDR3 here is CASSHPGTSTGELFF. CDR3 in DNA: TGCGCCAGCAGTCACCCGGGGACTAGCACCGGGGAGCTGTTTTTT.

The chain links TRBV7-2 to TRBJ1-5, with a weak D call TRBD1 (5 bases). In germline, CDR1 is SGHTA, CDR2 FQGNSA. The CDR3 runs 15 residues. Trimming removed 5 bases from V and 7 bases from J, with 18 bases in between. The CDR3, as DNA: TGTGCCAGCAGCCACCGTTGGGGGGGTGGGCAGCCCCAGCATTTT. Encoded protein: CASSHRWGGGQPQHF.

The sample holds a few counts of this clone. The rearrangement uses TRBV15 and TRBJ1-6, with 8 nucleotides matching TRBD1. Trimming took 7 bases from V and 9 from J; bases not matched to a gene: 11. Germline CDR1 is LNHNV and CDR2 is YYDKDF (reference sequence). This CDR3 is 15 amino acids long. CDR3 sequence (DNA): TGTGCCACCACCGGTTTAAGGACAGGGTTTTCACCCCTCCACTTT. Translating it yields CATTGLRTGFSPLHF.

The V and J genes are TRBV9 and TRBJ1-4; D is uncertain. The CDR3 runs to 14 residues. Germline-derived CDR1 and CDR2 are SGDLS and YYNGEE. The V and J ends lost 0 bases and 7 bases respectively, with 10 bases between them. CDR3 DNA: TGTGCCAGCAGCGTAGATACAGCTGCTGAAAAACTGTTTTTT. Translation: CASSVDTAAEKLFF.

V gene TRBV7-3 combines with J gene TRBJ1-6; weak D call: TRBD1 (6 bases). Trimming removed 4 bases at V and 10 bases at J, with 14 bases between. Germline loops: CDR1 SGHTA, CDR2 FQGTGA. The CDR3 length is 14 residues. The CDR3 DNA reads TGTGCCAGCAGCTCACACAGGGCTGGGTCACCCCTCCACTTT. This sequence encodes CASSSHRAGSPLHF.

CDR3 residues: CATSDSREHGGYGYTF. In nucleotides, the CDR3 is TGTGCCACCAGTGATTCCCGGGAGCATGGAGGATATGGCTACACCTTC. The chain is built from TRBV24-1 and TRBJ1-2; D unclear. V lost 2 bases and J 5 bases, leaving 17 bases between the germline ends. Germline lookup yields CDR1 KGHDR and CDR2 SFDVKD. The CDR3 covers 16 residues.

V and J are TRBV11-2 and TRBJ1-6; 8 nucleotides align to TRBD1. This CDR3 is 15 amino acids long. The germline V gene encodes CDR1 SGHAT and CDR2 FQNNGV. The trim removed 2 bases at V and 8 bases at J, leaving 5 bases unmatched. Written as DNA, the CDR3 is TGTGCCAGCAGCTTAAAGAACAGGGGGGATTCACCCCTCCACTTT. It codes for CASSLKNRGDSPLHF.

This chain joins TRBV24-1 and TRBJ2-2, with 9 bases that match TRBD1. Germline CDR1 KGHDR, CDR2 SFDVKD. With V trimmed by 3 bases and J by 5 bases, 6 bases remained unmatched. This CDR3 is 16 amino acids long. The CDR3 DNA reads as TGTGCCACCAGTGATCCCGGGACAGGGCGTACCGGGGAGCTGTTTTTT. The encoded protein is CATSDPGTGRTGELFF.

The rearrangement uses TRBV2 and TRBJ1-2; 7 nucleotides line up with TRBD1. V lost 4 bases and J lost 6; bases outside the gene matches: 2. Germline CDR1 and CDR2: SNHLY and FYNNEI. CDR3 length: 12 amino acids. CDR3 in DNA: TGTGCCAGCAGTGCACAGGGGAATGGCTACACCTTC. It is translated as CASSAQGNGYTF.

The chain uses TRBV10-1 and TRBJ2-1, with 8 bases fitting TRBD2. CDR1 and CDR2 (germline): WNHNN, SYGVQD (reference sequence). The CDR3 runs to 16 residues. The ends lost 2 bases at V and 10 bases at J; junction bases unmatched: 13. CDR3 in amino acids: CASSEEGSGGAKEQFF. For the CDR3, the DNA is TGCGCCAGCAGTGAGGAGGGGTCGGGGGGGGCCAAAGAGCAGTTCTTC.

CDR3 region: CASSKDRDAYNEQFF. The CDR3 DNA reads as TGTGCCAGTAGCAAAGACAGGGACGCCTACAATGAGCAGTTCTTC. V and J are TRBV19 and TRBJ2-1; 7 bases are shared with TRBD1. V shed 6 bases, J shed 2 bases, and the junction held 7 bases outside the gene matches. The CDR3 runs 15 residues. CDR1 is LNHDA, CDR2 SQIVND, per germline (reference sequence).

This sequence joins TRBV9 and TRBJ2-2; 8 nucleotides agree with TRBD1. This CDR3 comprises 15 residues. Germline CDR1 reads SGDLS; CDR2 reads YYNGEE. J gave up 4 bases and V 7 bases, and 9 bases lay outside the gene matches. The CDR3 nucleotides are TGTGCCAGCGCTACCGGGACAGGTCTCACCGGGGAGCTGTTTTTT. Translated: CASATGTGLTGELFF.

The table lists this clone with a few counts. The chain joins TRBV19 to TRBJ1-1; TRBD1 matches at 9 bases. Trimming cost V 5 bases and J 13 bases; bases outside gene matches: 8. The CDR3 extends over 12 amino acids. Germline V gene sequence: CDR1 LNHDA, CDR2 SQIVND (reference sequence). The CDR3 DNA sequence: TGTGCCAGTAGTGGACCGGGACAGGGAGGTTTCTTT. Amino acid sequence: CASSGPGQGGFF.

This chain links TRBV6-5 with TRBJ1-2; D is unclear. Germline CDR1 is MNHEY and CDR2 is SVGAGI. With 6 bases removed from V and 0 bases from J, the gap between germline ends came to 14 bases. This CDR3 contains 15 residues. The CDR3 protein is CASSSSIATNYGYTF. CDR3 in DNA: TGTGCCAGCAGCTCCTCAATAGCTACTAACTATGGCTACACCTTC.

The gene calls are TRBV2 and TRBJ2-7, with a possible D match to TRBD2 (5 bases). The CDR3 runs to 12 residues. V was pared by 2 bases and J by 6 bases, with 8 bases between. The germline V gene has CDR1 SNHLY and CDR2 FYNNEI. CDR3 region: CASSETRVEQYF. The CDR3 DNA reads TGTGCCAGCAGTGAAACTAGGGTCGAGCAGTACTTC.

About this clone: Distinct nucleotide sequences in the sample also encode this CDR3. The CDR3 spells CASSPSGGRADTQYF. The CDR3 nucleotides read TGTGCCAGCTCACCAAGCGGGGGTAGGGCAGATACGCAGTATTTT. V usage is TRBV18 and J usage is TRBJ2-3, with 8 bases aligning to TRBD2. V lost 2 bases, J lost 4 bases, and 5 bases stayed unmatched. The CDR3 extends over 15 amino acids. The germline gives CDR1 KGHSH, CDR2 LQKENI.

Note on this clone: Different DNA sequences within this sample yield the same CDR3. The CDR3 loop is CASSLGLAGVTDTQYF. In DNA, the CDR3 is TGTGCCAGCAGCTTGGGACTAGCGGGGGTCACAGATACGCAGTATTTT. The V gene is TRBV7-3, the J gene TRBJ2-3, with 14 bases aligning to TRBD2. The ends lost 3 bases at V and 2 bases at J; junction bases unmatched: 1. This CDR3 spans 16 amino acids. Germline-derived CDR1 and CDR2 are SGHTA and FQGTGA.

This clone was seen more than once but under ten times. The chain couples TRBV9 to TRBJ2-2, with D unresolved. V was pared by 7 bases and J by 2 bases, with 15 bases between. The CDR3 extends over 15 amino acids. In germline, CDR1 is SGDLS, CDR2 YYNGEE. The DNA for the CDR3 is TGTGCCAGCGCCCCGCGAGGCAGAAACACCGGGGAGCTGTTTTTT. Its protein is CASAPRGRNTGELFF.

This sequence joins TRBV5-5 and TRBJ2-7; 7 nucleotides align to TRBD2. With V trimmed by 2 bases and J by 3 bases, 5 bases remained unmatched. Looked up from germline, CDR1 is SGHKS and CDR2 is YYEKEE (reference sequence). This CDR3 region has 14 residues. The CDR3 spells CASSFSGGDYEQYF. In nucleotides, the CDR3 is TGTGCCAGCAGCTTTTCTGGGGGGGACTACGAGCAGTACTTC. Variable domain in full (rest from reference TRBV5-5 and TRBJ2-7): DAGVTQSPTHLIKTRGQQVTLRCSPISGHKSVSWYQQVLGQGPQFIFQYYEKEERGRGNFPDRFSARQFPNYSSELNVNALLLGDSALYLCASSFSGGDYEQYFGPGTRLTVT.

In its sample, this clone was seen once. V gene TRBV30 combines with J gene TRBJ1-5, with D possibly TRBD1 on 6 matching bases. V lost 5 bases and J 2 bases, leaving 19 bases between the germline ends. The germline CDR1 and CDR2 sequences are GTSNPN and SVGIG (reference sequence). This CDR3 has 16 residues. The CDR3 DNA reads TGTGCCTGGGGAAGGAAGCCGGACAGTCGCAATCAGCCCCAGCATTTT. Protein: CAWGRKPDSRNQPQHF.

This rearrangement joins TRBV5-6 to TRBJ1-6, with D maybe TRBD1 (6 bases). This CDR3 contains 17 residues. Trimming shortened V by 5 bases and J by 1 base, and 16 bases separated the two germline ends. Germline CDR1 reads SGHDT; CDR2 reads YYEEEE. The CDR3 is CASSIISGTSYNSPLHF. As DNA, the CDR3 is TGTGCCAGCAGTATAATTTCCGGGACATCCTATAATTCACCCCTCCACTTT.

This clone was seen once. CDR3 DNA sequence: TGTGCCAGCAGCCAAGATCTAGACAGGTGGACGGGACTACCCACAGATACGCAGTATTTT. It is translated as CASSQDLDRWTGLPTDTQYF. The gene calls are TRBV4-2 and TRBJ2-3; a weak D match, TRBD2 (7 bases). Germline V lookup: CDR1 LGHNA, CDR2 YNFKEQ. The CDR3 is 20 amino acids. V was cut by 0 bases and J by 2 bases, with 24 bases left in between.

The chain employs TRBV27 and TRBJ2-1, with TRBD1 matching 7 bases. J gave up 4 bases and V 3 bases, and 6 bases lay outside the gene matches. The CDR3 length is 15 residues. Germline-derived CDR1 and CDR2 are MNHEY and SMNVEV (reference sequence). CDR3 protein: CASSLTTRGYNEQFF. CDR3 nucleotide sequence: TGTGCCAGCAGTTTGACAACCAGGGGGTACAATGAGCAGTTCTTC.

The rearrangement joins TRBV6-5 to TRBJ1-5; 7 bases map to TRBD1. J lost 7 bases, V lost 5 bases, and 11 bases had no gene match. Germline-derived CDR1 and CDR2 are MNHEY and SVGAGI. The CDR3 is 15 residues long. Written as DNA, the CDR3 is TGTGCCAGCAGTCCTATACAGGGGTTTACGCAGCCCCAGCATTTT. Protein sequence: CASSPIQGFTQPQHF.

The CDR3 reads CASSLGLAGAYEQYF. The CDR3 bases are TGTGCCAGCAGCTTGGGACTAGCGGGGGCCTACGAGCAGTACTTC. This sequence joins TRBV5-8 and TRBJ2-7; 12 nucleotides align to TRBD2. V gave up 0 bases and J gave up 2 bases; unmatched junction bases: 0. The CDR3 loop spans 15 amino acids. Germline assignment: CDR1 SGHTS and CDR2 YDEGEE.